A single sample gave rise to the 13 T cell receptor beta chains below, sequenced in a study of T cell repertoires in cytomegalovirus infection (dated by TCRdb to about 2019). The treatment or condition label, as the study defines it: in vitro stimulation with specific CMV peptide epitopes to enrich CMV-specific T cells. For sequencing, an Illumina HiSeq 1500 was employed. TCRdb applied fastp at Q25 and MiXCR to the public reads, then kept only in-frame beta chains. One record per CDR3 amino acid sequence lists the most common genes and DNA. The sample table shows 200,000 to 250,000 distinct CDR3 sequences, and around 40% are seen once. Jointly, the top ten make up roughly three fifths of the sample. Their cognate antigens are unknown. Specimen: CD8+ T cells from cultured PBMCs, collected from culture after CMV antigen stimulation. Receptors were obtained from a human donor in good health (CMV status not recorded). Some clones in this sample may be carry-over from other donors' samples.

In DNA form, the CDR3 reads TGCAGCGTTGAAGAATTGGGAAATGAGCAGTTCTTC. Protein sequence: CSVEELGNEQFF. The chain combines TRBV29-1 with TRBJ2-1; no reliable D call. The CDR3 totals 12 residues. Germline V gene sequence: CDR1 SQVTM, CDR2 ANQGSEA. Between the trimmed V and J ends, which lost 0 bases and 7 bases, there was a span of 7 bases.

The CDR3 sequence: CASSNRGFNQPQHF. The CDR3 bases are TGTGCCAGCAGTAACAGGGGATTCAATCAGCCCCAGCATTTT. V is TRBV27 and J is TRBJ1-5; 7 nucleotides agree with TRBD1. This CDR3 has 14 amino acids. V shed 5 bases and J 3 bases; nucleotides not matched to a gene: 4. Germline-derived CDR1 and CDR2 are MNHEY and SMNVEV (reference sequence).

In DNA, the CDR3 is TGCAGTGCTAGAACTCCCCTCCCCGGGACTAACTCCTACGAGCAGTACTTC. Translating gives CSARTPLPGTNSYEQYF. The chain links TRBV20-1 to TRBJ2-7; TRBD2 agrees at 7 bases. Germline V lookup: CDR1 DFQATT, CDR2 SNEGSKA (reference sequence). The V gene end was trimmed by 2 bases and the J gene end by 0 bases; junction bases not matched to a gene: 13. The CDR3 has 17 amino acids.

This clonotype occurred many times. The chain carries TRBV2 and TRBJ2-7; 12 bases are shared with TRBD2. This CDR3 has 15 residues. Germline V gene lookup returns CDR1 SNHLY and CDR2 FYNNEI. The V gene end was trimmed by 7 bases and the J gene end by 3 bases; junction bases not matched to a gene: 7. The CDR3 here is CASKASGGGYYEQYF. The CDR3 nucleotides are TGTGCCAGCAAGGCTAGCGGGGGGGGGTACTACGAGCAGTACTTC.

The CDR3 loop is CASSENYRDSPLHF. The CDR3 region has the DNA TGTGCCAGCAGTGAAAACTACCGGGATTCACCCCTCCACTTT. The V call is TRBV25-1, the J call TRBJ1-6; no reliable D call. Trimming left V 2 bases short and J 8 bases short, with 10 bases between. Germline V gene lookup returns CDR1 MGHDK and CDR2 SYGVNS. The CDR3 extends over 14 amino acids.

V is TRBV9 and J is TRBJ1-5; 8 nucleotides match TRBD1. The germline CDR1 and CDR2 sequences are SGDLS and YYNGEE. The CDR3 is made up of 18 amino acids. V shed 0 bases, J shed 6 bases, and the junction held 14 bases outside the gene matches. The CDR3 region has the DNA TGTGCCAGCAGCGTAGTAATGTGTGAGACAGGGGAGGGTCAGCCCCAGCATTTT. It yields the protein CASSVVMCETGEGQPQHF.

The gene calls are TRBV6-1 and TRBJ1-2; D gene uncertain. This CDR3 region has 12 residues. V shed 8 bases and J shed 2 bases, with 9 bases lying between them. Germline CDR1 is MNHNS and CDR2 is SASEGT. CDR3 coding DNA: TGTGCCAGCGGTGCGGGGAACTATGGCTACACCTTC. Translation gives CASGAGNYGYTF.

The chain links TRBV7-9 to TRBJ2-7, with D maybe TRBD1 (6 bases). The CDR3 runs 16 residues. V was pared by 1 base and J by 4 bases, with 17 bases between. The germline V gene has CDR1 SEHNR and CDR2 FQNEAQ (reference sequence). In DNA form, the CDR3 reads TGTGCCAGCAGCTTAGATAGGGACAAGGCCTATTACGAGCAGTACTTC. This sequence encodes CASSLDRDKAYYEQYF.

The chain is built from TRBV12-3 or TRBV12-4 and TRBJ1-5, with D perhaps matching TRBD1 (5 bases). The ends were cut back, 1 base at V and 7 bases at J, with 11 bases in the middle. This CDR3 has 14 amino acids. CDR3: CASSLEGRDQPQHF. The DNA for the CDR3 is TGTGCCAGCAGTTTAGAGGGGAGGGACCAGCCCCAGCATTTT.

The V call is TRBV27, the J call TRBJ2-1; 10 nucleotides line up with TRBD2. Germline V gene sequence: CDR1 MNHEY, CDR2 SMNVEV (reference sequence). This CDR3 comprises 19 residues. The V segment lost 1 base and the J segment 0 bases; nucleotides outside the gene matches: 9. CDR3 amino acids: CASSLWSAGGLFSYNEQFF. CDR3 coding DNA: TGTGCCAGCAGTTTATGGTCAGCGGGAGGGTTATTCTCCTACAATGAGCAGTTCTTC.

This rearrangement joins TRBV19 to TRBJ1-1, with D perhaps TRBD1 (5 bases). Between the trimmed V and J ends, which lost 7 bases and 2 bases, there was a span of 14 bases. CDR1 is LNHDA, CDR2 SQIVND, per germline (reference sequence). CDR3 length: 14 amino acids. The CDR3 loop is CASKGREDNTEAFF. CDR3 bases: TGTGCCAGTAAGGGGAGGGAGGACAACACTGAAGCTTTCTTT.

This chain links TRBV7-9 with TRBJ2-7; 9 bases are shared with TRBD1. The CDR3 sequence is 12 residues long. Trimming cost V 4 bases and J 5 bases; bases outside gene matches: 0. Germline CDR1 SEHNR, CDR2 FQNEAQ (reference sequence). CDR3 bases: TGTGCCAGCAGCTGGACAGGGGACGAGCAGTACTTC. Its protein product is CASSWTGDEQYF. Complete variable domain (other parts from reference TRBV7-9 and TRBJ2-7): DTGVSQNPRHKITKRGQNVTFRCDPISEHNRLYWYRQTLGQGPEFLTYFQNEAQLEKSRLLSDRFSAERPKGSFSTLEIQRTEQGDSAMYLCASSWTGDEQYFGPGTRLTVT.

The chain couples TRBV12-3 or TRBV12-4 to TRBJ2-3; D not certain. CDR3 size: 15 residues. V gave up 0 bases and J gave up 0 bases, with 7 bases separating them. The CDR3 coding sequence is TGTGCCAGCAGTTTAGCGGCTTCTAGCACAGATACGCAGTATTTT. It is translated as CASSLAASSTDTQYF.